These 17 T cell receptor beta chains came from one sample sequenced in a study of blood T cell repertoires in COVID-19 (dated by TCRdb to between 2020 and 2021). To prepare the library, the immunoSEQ multiplex PCR assay was applied. As stored in TCRdb, this immuneACCESS dataset retains in-frame rearrangements with V and J assigned. A fraction of the clones does not appear; measured against another copy, unresolved V genes explain less than half of the discrepancy, and the remainder lacks a known reason. Within this sample are around 200,000 clones, with about 88% of them counted one time only. The top ten constitute 4.5% to 5.5% of the sample. Sequencing was performed on PBMCs or T cells enriched from blood (not recorded which). Receptor source: a woman in her twenties or thirties who had been exposed to COVID-19.

The chain recombines TRBV6-5 with TRBJ2-3, with 11 bases matching TRBD2. This CDR3 is built from 15 residues. CDR1 and CDR2 from the germline V gene are MNHEY and SVGAGI. V lost 6 bases, J lost 4 bases, and 6 bases stayed unmatched. CDR3 sequence: CASSPTSGVADTQYF. CDR3 in DNA: TGTGCCAGCAGCCCGACTAGCGGGGTTGCAGATACGCAGTATTTT.

V usage is TRBV9 and J usage is TRBJ2-3; 14 bases match TRBD2. V trimming: 0 bases; J trimming: 4 bases; junction bases outside the gene matches: 10. This CDR3 is built from 19 residues. Per germline, CDR1 SGDLS and CDR2 YYNGEE. The DNA for the CDR3 is TGTGCCAGCAGCGTAGGGCCCCCTAAGACTAGCGGGGGGGCAGATACGCAGTATTTT. The encoded protein is CASSVGPPKTSGGADTQYF.

V and J are TRBV30 and TRBJ2-2, with a weak D call TRBD1 (6 bases). The germline CDR1 and CDR2 sequences are GTSNPN and SVGIG (reference sequence). The CDR3 has 12 residues. Deletions cut 3 bases from V and 9 bases from J, with 11 bases between. The CDR3 protein is CAWSRGFRELFF. In DNA form, the CDR3 reads TGTGCCTGGAGCAGGGGATTTAGGGAGCTGTTTTTT.

CDR3 bases: TGTGCCATCAGCGCCGGGACACCCTCCTACGAGCAGTACTTC. Its translation is CAISAGTPSYEQYF. J is TRBJ2-7 and V is TRBV10-3, with D perhaps matching TRBD1 (6 bases). Germline CDR1 reads ENHRY; CDR2 reads SYGVKD. V shed 6 bases and J shed 0 bases, with 12 bases lying between them. This CDR3 has 14 amino acids.

The CDR3: CAWSWGTSTNEKLFF. CDR3 coding DNA: TGTGCCTGGAGCTGGGGCACATCAACTAATGAAAAACTGTTTTTT. The rearrangement links TRBV30 to TRBJ1-4, with D possibly matching TRBD1 (5 bases). The CDR3 extends over 15 amino acids. V lost 3 bases to trimming and J lost 0 bases, with 11 bases between them. Germline loops: CDR1 GTSNPN, CDR2 SVGIG (reference sequence).

The chain joins TRBV5-1 to TRBJ2-1; 12 bases fit TRBD1. Germline V gene lookup returns CDR1 SGHRS and CDR2 YFSETQ. V lost 7 bases and J lost 1; bases outside the gene matches: 18. The CDR3 extends over 20 amino acids. The CDR3 region has the DNA TGCGCCAGCCTACGCGTGCCGGGACAGGGGGCCGCGAATTCCTACAATGAGCAGTTCTTC. Protein: CASLRVPGQGAANSYNEQFF.

The CDR3 loop reads CAWNRGRGANVLTF. CDR3 bases: TGTGCCTGGAATAGGGGGCGAGGGGCCAACGTCCTGACTTTC. The rearrangement links TRBV30 to TRBJ2-6, with TRBD1 identical over 7 bases. There are 14 residues in the CDR3. The ends lost 4 bases at V and 4 bases at J; junction bases unmatched: 4. Germline V gene sequence: CDR1 GTSNPN, CDR2 SVGIG (reference sequence).

The chain links TRBV27 to TRBJ1-4; D perhaps matches TRBD1 (6 bases). With 5 bases removed from V and 2 bases from J, the gap between germline ends came to 12 bases. From germline, CDR1 is MNHEY and CDR2 SMNVEV (reference sequence). The CDR3 sequence is 15 residues long. CDR3 sequence (DNA): TGTGCCAGCAGTATACAGGGTAGGACTAATGAAAAACTGTTTTTT. Amino acid sequence: CASSIQGRTNEKLFF.

The chain joins TRBV5-1 to TRBJ1-5; D uncertain. This CDR3 is 15 amino acids long. Trimming took 0 bases from V and 6 from J, leaving 13 bases between them. The germline V gene encodes CDR1 SGHRS and CDR2 YFSETQ. Written as DNA, the CDR3 is TGCGCCAGCAGCTTGGGAGAGGGATTAGGTCAGCCCCAGCATTTT. Translation gives CASSLGEGLGQPQHF.

The chain recombines TRBV11-3 with TRBJ2-7, with D unclear. Germline CDR1 SGHNT, CDR2 YENEEA. The V and J ends lost 5 bases and 0 bases respectively, with 14 bases between them. The CDR3 runs 15 residues. Here the CDR3 reads CASSPPFLSSYEQYF. CDR3 sequence (DNA): TGTGCCAGCAGCCCCCCCTTCTTGAGCTCCTACGAGCAGTACTTC. The full variable domain, rest sourced from reference TRBV11-3 and TRBJ2-7, is EAGVVQSPRYKIIEKKQPVAFWCNPISGHNTLYWYLQNLGQGPELLIRYENEEAVDDSQLPKDRFSAERLKGVDSTLKIQPAELGDSAVYLCASSPPFLSSYEQYFGPGTRLTVT.

The chain combines TRBV9 with TRBJ2-6; D possibly corresponds to TRBD2 (6 bases). The CDR3 length is 16 residues. Per germline, CDR1 SGDLS and CDR2 YYNGEE. V lost 0 bases to trimming and J lost 2 bases, with 9 bases between them. The CDR3 DNA reads as TGTGCCAGCAGCGTAGATTCGGGGGCTGGGGCCAACGTCCTGACTTTC. It encodes CASSVDSGAGANVLTF.

The rearrangement joins TRBV3-1 (or the pseudogene TRBV3-2) to TRBJ1-2, with D possibly TRBD1 on 6 matching bases. Trimming pared 4 bases from V and 2 bases from J, leaving 14 bases between. Germline loops: CDR1 LGHDT, CDR2 YNNKEL (reference sequence). The CDR3 loop spans 15 amino acids. The CDR3 region has the DNA TGTGCCAGCAGCCGACATAAACAGGGAAACTATGGCTACACCTTC. Its protein is CASSRHKQGNYGYTF.

V is TRBV30 and J is TRBJ1-5, with 7 bases identical to TRBD1. V gave up 3 bases and J gave up 3 bases; unmatched junction bases: 8. The CDR3 length is 15 residues. CDR1 is GTSNPN, CDR2 SVGIG, per germline (reference sequence). This chain's CDR3 is CAWRGRGHPNQPQHF. As DNA, the CDR3 is TGTGCCTGGAGGGGTAGGGGGCACCCCAATCAGCCCCAGCATTTT.

The rearrangement uses TRBV9 and TRBJ1-1; 7 nucleotides line up with TRBD1. This CDR3 comprises 13 residues. J was trimmed by 8 bases and V by 2 bases; bases with no gene match: 6. CDR1 SGDLS and CDR2 YYNGEE come from the germline V gene. CDR3 in DNA: TGTGCCAGCAGCGTCGGGACAGCCTGGGAAGCTTTCTTT. Its translation: CASSVGTAWEAFF. Filled out from reference TRBV9 and TRBJ1-1, the complete variable domain reads DSGVTQTPKHLITATGQRVTLRCSPRSGDLSVYWYQQSLDQGLQFLIQYYNGEERAKGNILERFSAQQFPDLHSELNLSSLELGDSALYFCASSVGTAWEAFFGQGTRLTVV.

This clone was counted a few times. This sequence joins TRBV4-2 and TRBJ1-2; TRBD1 might be the D (5 bases). This CDR3 region has 17 residues. Trimming cost V 0 bases and J 4 bases, with 18 bases left between them. Germline CDR1 and CDR2: LGHNA and YNFKEQ. CDR3 amino acids: CASSQDLQDMGIYGYTF. As DNA, the CDR3 is TGTGCCAGCAGCCAAGATCTGCAGGACATGGGGATCTATGGCTACACCTTC.

The V and J genes are TRBV5-8 and TRBJ1-5; D might be TRBD1 (5 bases). V dropped 4 bases and J dropped 11 bases, with 19 bases sitting between them. Germline CDR1 is SGHTS and CDR2 is YDEGEE. CDR3 length: 14 residues. The chain's CDR3 is CASSDHRGARAQHF. The CDR3 coding sequence is TGTGCCAGCAGCGACCATCGTGGGGCTAGGGCCCAGCATTTT.

This chain uses TRBV7-3 with TRBJ2-6; perhaps TRBD1 as D (6 bases). Between the trimmed V and J ends, which lost 2 bases and 4 bases, there was a span of 9 bases. The CDR3 contains 15 residues. Germline CDR1 SGHTA, CDR2 FQGTGA. Here the CDR3 reads CASSLSGVGANVLTF. The CDR3 nucleotides read TGTGCCAGCAGCTTATCAGGGGTCGGGGCCAACGTCCTGACTTTC.